The entry below describes one TCR beta chain. This specimen belongs to a study of shared clonotypes between healthy human individuals. The CDR3 sequence is 17 residues long. The V gene lost 3 bases and the J gene lost 5 bases, with 20 bases spanning the gap. Per the germline V gene, CDR1 is SGHRS and CDR2 is YFSETQ. Here immunoSEQ multiplex PCR was the method, and the copy in TCRdb shows in-frame clones only, minus some. The sample has 950,000 to 1,200,000 clones, around three quarters seen once. The chain couples TRBV5-1 to TRBJ2-2; possibly TRBD1 for D (6 bases). Sequenced: memory CD4+ T cells from PBMCs. Noted subset: CD45RA-negative fraction. The source of this sequence is a man aged 18 to 35 in good health. Some clones in this sample may be carry-over from other donors' samples. The CDR3 DNA sequence: TGCGCCAGCAGCTCCGCCGGAGTACAGGGTTGGACCGGGGAGCTGTTTTTT. Translating it yields CASSSAGVQGWTGELFF.